The clone carrying this T cell receptor beta chain has a handful of counts. The entry originates in a study of blood T cell repertoires in COVID-19. Study in general: The United States, Italy and Spain provided the acute and convalescent COVID-19 samples. Nucleic acid was either cDNA or gDNA, and it came from T cells, B-cell-depleted T cells, or PBMCs.

In the authors' methods: Counts of nucleated cells, estimated from reference gene primer amplification, were obtained. Sequencing used immunoSEQ multiplex PCR; TCRdb keeps in-frame clones, though not all of them. The V and J calls and clone size are taken from that table; D and trimming were inferred from the DNA. The repertoire includes around 180,000 clones, roughly nine tenths of them detected once, and about 2% sits in the top ten. The germline gives CDR1 LGHNA, CDR2 YSLEER. The CDR3 sequence is 17 residues long. V shed 2 bases and J 4 bases; nucleotides not matched to a gene: 5. This TCR was recovered from an older man with active or convalescent COVID-19. The sequenced sample was peripheral blood. This rearrangement joins TRBV4-3 to TRBJ2-2, with 12 bases identical to TRBD2. The CDR3 sequence is CASSQLAGGPSTGELFF. CDR3 bases: TGCGCCAGCAGCCAACTAGCGGGGGGGCCCAGCACCGGGGAGCTGTTTTTT.